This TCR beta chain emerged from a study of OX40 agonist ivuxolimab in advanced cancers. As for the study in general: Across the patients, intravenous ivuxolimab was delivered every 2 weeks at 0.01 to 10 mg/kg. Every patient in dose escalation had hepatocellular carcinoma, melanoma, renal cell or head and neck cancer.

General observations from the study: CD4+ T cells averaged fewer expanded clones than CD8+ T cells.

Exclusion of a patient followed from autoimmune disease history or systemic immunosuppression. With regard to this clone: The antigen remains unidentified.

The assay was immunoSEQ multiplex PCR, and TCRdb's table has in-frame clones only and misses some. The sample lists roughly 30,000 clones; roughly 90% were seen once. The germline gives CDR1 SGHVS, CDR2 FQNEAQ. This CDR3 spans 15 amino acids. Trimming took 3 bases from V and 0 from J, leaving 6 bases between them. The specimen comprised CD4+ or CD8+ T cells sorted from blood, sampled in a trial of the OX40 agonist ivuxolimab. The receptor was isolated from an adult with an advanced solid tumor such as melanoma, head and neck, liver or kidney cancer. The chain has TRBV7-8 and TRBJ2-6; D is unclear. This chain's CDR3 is CASSLGNSGANVLTF. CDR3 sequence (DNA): TGTGCCAGCAGCTTGGGCAACTCTGGGGCCAACGTCCTGACTTTC. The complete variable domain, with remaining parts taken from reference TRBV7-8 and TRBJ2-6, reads GAGVSQSPRYKVAKRGQDVALRCDPISGHVSLFWYQQALGQGPEFLTYFQNEAQLDKSGLPSDRFFAERPEGSVSTLKIQRTQQEDSAVYLCASSLGNSGANVLTFGAGSRLTVL.